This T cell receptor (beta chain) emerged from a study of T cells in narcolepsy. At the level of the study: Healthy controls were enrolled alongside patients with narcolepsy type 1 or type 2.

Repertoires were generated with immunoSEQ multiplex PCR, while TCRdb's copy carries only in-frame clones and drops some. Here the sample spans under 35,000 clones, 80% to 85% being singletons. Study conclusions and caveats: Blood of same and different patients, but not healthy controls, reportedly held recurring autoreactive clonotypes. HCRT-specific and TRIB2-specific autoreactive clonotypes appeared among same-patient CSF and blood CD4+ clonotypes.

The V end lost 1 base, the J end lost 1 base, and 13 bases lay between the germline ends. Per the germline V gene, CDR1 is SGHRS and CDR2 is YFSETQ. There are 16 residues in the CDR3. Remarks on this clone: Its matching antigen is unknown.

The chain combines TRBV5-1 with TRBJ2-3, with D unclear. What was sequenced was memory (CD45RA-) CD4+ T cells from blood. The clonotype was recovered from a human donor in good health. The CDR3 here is CASSLMAPPRTDTQYF. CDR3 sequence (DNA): TGCGCCAGCAGCTTGATGGCCCCCCCTCGCACAGATACGCAGTATTTT.